Below, 30 T cell receptor beta chains from the same sample are listed, as sequenced in a study of blood T cells in healthy people across ages. Together with a sample-barcoded 5' primer, a J-beta primer mix was included in a second PCR lasting about 6 to 11 cycles. TCRdb recomputed calls from the 5' RACE reads with MiXCR, one row per CDR3 protein. Of about 1.5 million distinct CDR3 sequences in the sample, 42% were seen once. The sequenced material came from blood. These receptors were collected from a young woman in good health.

The gene calls are TRBV2 and TRBJ2-5; tentative D call: TRBD1 (5 bases). From germline, CDR1 is SNHLY and CDR2 FYNNEI. Trimming left V 2 bases short and J 4 bases short, with 14 bases between. This CDR3 has 15 residues. The CDR3 here is CASSEQDKASETQYF. The CDR3 nucleotides read TGTGCCAGCAGTGAACAGGACAAGGCGTCAGAGACCCAGTACTTC.

This chain uses TRBV27 with TRBJ1-1; D is undetermined. Per the germline V gene, CDR1 is MNHEY and CDR2 is SMNVEV (reference sequence). This CDR3 region has 13 residues. The germline V and J ends were trimmed by 2 bases and 4 bases, with 8 bases remaining between them. CDR3 nucleotide sequence: TGTGCCAGCAGTTTAATGGTGGCCACTGAAGCTTTCTTT. As protein: CASSLMVATEAFF.

This clonotype has more than one count but fewer than ten. The chain couples TRBV24-1 to TRBJ1-1, with D perhaps TRBD1 (5 bases). V was clipped by 7 bases and J by 5 bases, with 13 bases between them. Germline V gene sequence: CDR1 KGHDR, CDR2 SFDVKD. The CDR3 totals 13 residues. This CDR3 reads CATSSGGGTEAFF. As DNA, the CDR3 is TGTGCCACCAGCTCCGGGGGGGGTACTGAAGCTTTCTTT.

The rearrangement links TRBV10-3 to TRBJ1-2; D unresolved. The CDR3 is 15 amino acids. The ends were cut back, 2 bases at V and 6 bases at J, with 16 bases in the middle. In germline, CDR1 is ENHRY, CDR2 SYGVKD. This CDR3 is CAISETERISNGYTF. The CDR3 DNA reads as TGTGCCATCAGTGAGACCGAGAGAATTTCCAATGGCTACACCTTC.

In this sample, this clonotype turned up a few times. J is TRBJ2-7 and V is TRBV12-3 or TRBV12-4; tentatively, D is TRBD2 (7 bases). V dropped 3 bases and J dropped 7 bases, with 19 bases sitting between them. The CDR3 contains 15 residues. Here the CDR3 DNA reads TGTGCCAGCAGTTTCTGGCGGGGGCTCCACAATGAGCAGTACTTC. It specifies CASSFWRGLHNEQYF.

This clonotype was counted a few times. The rearrangement joins TRBV20-1 to TRBJ2-3, with a tentative D call TRBD1 (6 bases). With 4 bases removed from V and 5 bases from J, the gap between germline ends came to 19 bases. The CDR3 totals 15 residues. Per the germline V gene, CDR1 is DFQATT and CDR2 is SNEGSKA (reference sequence). The CDR3 loop reads CSATTGTTPGDTQYF. CDR3 DNA sequence: TGCAGTGCTACTACCGGGACAACCCCAGGAGATACGCAGTATTTT.

The genes are TRBV12-3 or TRBV12-4 and TRBJ2-7; 8 bases map to TRBD1. J lost 0 bases, V lost 5 bases, and 6 bases had no gene match. There are 15 residues in the CDR3. CDR3 nucleotide sequence: TGTGCCAGCAGTGCAGGACAGGGCCCCTCCTACGAGCAGTACTTC. It yields the protein CASSAGQGPSYEQYF.

V usage is TRBV5-1 and J usage is TRBJ2-1; D is perhaps TRBD2 (6 bases). Trimming took off 2 bases at V and 6 bases at J, with 15 bases between the two ends. Germline V lookup: CDR1 SGHRS, CDR2 YFSETQ. The CDR3 is made up of 15 amino acids. The CDR3 sequence: CASSLAGRAPNEQFF. The DNA for the CDR3 is TGCGCCAGCAGCTTAGCGGGTCGGGCCCCCAATGAGCAGTTCTTC.

Only one count was recorded for this clonotype. V and J are TRBV6-1 and TRBJ2-1; TRBD1 might be the D (6 bases). CDR1 is MNHNS and CDR2 is SASEGT in the germline V gene. The V end was cut by 7 bases, the J end by 10 bases, with 11 bases between. The CDR3 extends over 11 amino acids. CDR3 protein: CASIDRTEQFF. CDR3 nucleotide sequence: TGTGCCAGCATAGACAGGACGGAGCAGTTCTTC.

This clonotype has only a few counts. The chain uses TRBV30 and TRBJ2-3, with 10 bases identical to TRBD2. After removal of 2 bases from V and 11 bases from J, the junction contained 4 bases not matched to a gene. Germline CDR1 is GTSNPN and CDR2 is SVGIG (reference sequence). This CDR3 contains 12 residues. CDR3 sequence (DNA): TGTGCCTGGAGTCTGACTAGCGGGCAGCAGTATTTT. This codes for CAWSLTSGQQYF.

The chain uses TRBV5-1 and TRBJ2-5; 7 nucleotides align to TRBD1. The DNA matches TRBJ2-7 better at its end, which makes the J call doubtful. This CDR3 region has 17 residues. Germline CDR1 and CDR2: SGHRS and YFSETQ. The CDR3 spells CASSLDRALGSSYEQYF. DNA for the CDR3: TGCGCCAGCAGCCTCGACAGGGCGCTTGGGTCCTCCTACGAGCAGTACTTC.

The V call is TRBV12-3 or TRBV12-4, the J call TRBJ1-1; unclear D gene. With 2 bases removed from V and 8 bases from J, the gap between germline ends came to 12 bases. The CDR3 sequence is 13 residues long. CDR3 in DNA: TGTGCCAGCAGTTTAATCCCCAGTTCCGAAGCTTTCTTT. Amino acid sequence: CASSLIPSSEAFF.

There are a few counts of this clonotype. The V gene is TRBV10-3, the J gene TRBJ2-4; a weak D match, TRBD1 (8 bases). Germline CDR1 and CDR2: ENHRY and SYGVKD. CDR3 length: 15 residues. V lost 4 bases and J lost 6, with 16 bases in between. CDR3 in amino acids: CAISGTGRAVNIQYF. In DNA, the CDR3 is TGTGCCATCAGTGGGACAGGGAGGGCGGTAAACATTCAGTACTTC.

This clonotype was recorded many times. The gene calls are TRBV10-3 and TRBJ2-3; TRBD1 or TRBD2 may be the D gene (6 bases each). The CDR3 runs 16 residues. Germline V gene lookup returns CDR1 ENHRY and CDR2 SYGVKD. V was cut by 0 bases and J by 0 bases, with 10 bases left in between. CDR3 DNA: TGTGCCATCAGTGAGTCGTCCGGGGGCAGCACAGATACGCAGTATTTT. It translates to CAISESSGGSTDTQYF.

This chain uses TRBV20-1 with TRBJ2-1; TRBD1 matches at 9 bases. Trimming cost V 6 bases and J 8 bases; bases outside gene matches: 17. The CDR3 spans 16 residues. Germline V gene data show CDR1 as DFQATT and CDR2 as SNEGSKA (reference sequence). CDR3 sequence reads: CSAADFSGTGRDEQFF. The CDR3 region has the DNA TGCAGTGCCGCCGATTTTTCCGGGACAGGGAGGGATGAGCAGTTCTTC.

The V and J genes are TRBV29-1 and TRBJ2-3, with TRBD2 identical over 7 bases. V dropped 0 bases and J dropped 4; count of bases not matched to a gene: 7. There are 15 residues in the CDR3. Germline V gene data show CDR1 as SQVTM and CDR2 as ANQGSEA. The CDR3 protein is CSVEDPRTSADTQYF. Here the CDR3 DNA reads TGCAGCGTTGAAGATCCCCGCACTAGCGCAGATACGCAGTATTTT.

This clonotype was counted a single time. The chain links TRBV15 to TRBJ1-5; D gene ambiguous. Germline assignment: CDR1 LNHNV and CDR2 YYDKDF (reference sequence). The CDR3 sequence is 15 residues long. V lost 0 bases and J 7 bases, leaving 13 bases between the germline ends. The CDR3 reads CATSRDLNSGQPQHF. The CDR3 coding sequence is TGTGCCACCAGCAGAGATCTTAACAGTGGCCAGCCCCAGCATTTT.

V is TRBV20-1 and J is TRBJ2-3; D gene ambiguous. From germline, CDR1 is DFQATT and CDR2 SNEGSKA (reference sequence). This CDR3 is 13 amino acids long. Trimming pared 4 bases from V and 2 bases from J, leaving 10 bases between. CDR3 amino acids: CSATRESTDTQYF. CDR3 bases: TGCAGTGCTACTCGTGAGTCCACAGATACGCAGTATTTT.

The chain links TRBV6-5 to TRBJ2-2; 7 bases line up with TRBD2. Germline-derived CDR1 and CDR2 are MNHEY and SVGAGI. CDR3 length equals 15 residues. After removal of 6 bases from V and 7 bases from J, the junction contained 11 bases not matched to a gene. CDR3 DNA: TGTGCCAGCAGCGACCACAGCGGGGCTGGCGGGGAGCTGTTTTTT. This gives the protein CASSDHSGAGGELFF.

This clonotype occurred a few times. This chain uses TRBV29-1 with TRBJ1-1, with 7 bases aligning to TRBD1. Germline assignment: CDR1 SQVTM and CDR2 ANQGSEA. The CDR3 spans 16 residues. V lost 4 bases, J lost 2 bases, and 13 bases stayed unmatched. CDR3 in amino acids: CSVVRTGGKENTEAFF. CDR3 DNA sequence: TGCAGCGTTGTGAGGACAGGAGGGAAGGAAAACACTGAAGCTTTCTTT.

The table lists this clonotype with a count of one. V gene TRBV28 combines with J gene TRBJ2-1, with 7 bases matching TRBD1. In germline, CDR1 is MDHEN, CDR2 SYDVKM. V shed 6 bases, J shed 0 bases, and the junction held 11 bases outside the gene matches. The CDR3 loop spans 17 amino acids. Here the CDR3 reads CASSPGGVENSYNEQFF. The CDR3 coding sequence is TGTGCCAGCAGCCCAGGGGGAGTTGAGAACTCCTACAATGAGCAGTTCTTC.

The count of this clonotype is one. V gene TRBV4-1 combines with J gene TRBJ2-7; 8 nucleotides line up with TRBD2. The germline CDR1 and CDR2 sequences are MGHRA and YSYEKL. The trim removed 1 base at V and 3 bases at J, leaving 14 bases unmatched. This CDR3 is 18 amino acids long. CDR3 DNA: TGCGCCAGCAGCCAAGGGGGCCTCCGCGGGAGGCCCCTCTACGAGCAGTACTTC. Translation: CASSQGGLRGRPLYEQYF.

The V gene is TRBV6-5, the J gene TRBJ2-6; no clear D gene. V lost 2 bases, J lost 0 bases, and 8 bases lay in between. Germline lookup yields CDR1 MNHEY and CDR2 SVGAGI. There are 16 residues in the CDR3. The CDR3 DNA is TGTGCCAGCAGTTACCGAGCTACCTCTGGGGCCAACGTCCTGACTTTC. It encodes CASSYRATSGANVLTF.

The chain combines TRBV21-1 with TRBJ2-1; the table's D call TRBD1 went unverified against the DNA. TRBV21-1 constitutes a pseudogene. The CDR3 extends over 17 amino acids. The CDR3 region is CASSKVGDLVLYNEQFF. CDR3 DNA: TGTGCCAGCAGCAAAGTAGGGGATCTGGTATTGTACAATGAGCAGTTCTTC.

The rearrangement links TRBV20-1 to TRBJ1-3, with D tentatively TRBD1 (6 bases). CDR3 size: 16 residues. Germline assignment: CDR1 DFQATT and CDR2 SNEGSKA (reference sequence). The V end lost 0 bases, the J end lost 4 bases, and 16 bases lay between the germline ends. CDR3 DNA: TGCAGTGCTAGAGATCCCGGGACATCGGGGGGAAACACCATATATTTT. Amino acids: CSARDPGTSGGNTIYF.

The chain couples TRBV12-3 or TRBV12-4 to TRBJ2-5, with D hard to call. The CDR3 is 12 residues long. The V end lost 5 bases, the J end lost 11 bases, and 15 bases lay between the germline ends. The CDR3 DNA follows: TGTGCCAGCAGTCCGTCGGGCAATGAGCAGTACTTC. Amino acid sequence: CASSPSGNEQYF.

This clonotype was picked up many times. V and J are TRBV29-1 and TRBJ2-1; D may be TRBD2 (6 bases). CDR3 size: 13 residues. CDR1 is SQVTM, CDR2 ANQGSEA, per germline. V gave up 1 base and J gave up 9 bases, with 13 bases separating them. CDR3 in DNA: TGCAGCGTTGAAGGATTGGGGAGGAGTGAGCAGTTCTTC. Residues: CSVEGLGRSEQFF.

This clonotype was observed a few times. This rearrangement joins TRBV5-1 to TRBJ1-1; the D is unclear. CDR1 and CDR2 (germline): SGHRS, YFSETQ. This CDR3 comprises 18 residues. V lost 0 bases and J 6 bases, leaving 24 bases between the germline ends. The CDR3 spells CASSLGNSGPAGNAEAFF. The CDR3 nucleotides read TGCGCCAGCAGCTTGGGAAATTCCGGGCCAGCCGGCAACGCTGAAGCTTTCTTT.

The V and J genes are TRBV20-1 and TRBJ2-2; D remains unclear. The CDR3 is 17 amino acids. CDR1 and CDR2 from the germline V gene are DFQATT and SNEGSKA (reference sequence). The V and J ends lost 0 bases and 0 bases respectively, with 14 bases between them. The CDR3 coding sequence is TGCAGTGCTAGAGATAACGCGAAGGGATCGAACACCGGGGAGCTGTTTTTT. This gives the protein CSARDNAKGSNTGELFF.

In its sample, this clonotype was seen a few times. The junction departs from the called germline gene at one end, perhaps through a read error. The chain uses TRBV10-3 and TRBJ2-5, with D possibly being TRBD1 or TRBD2 (5 bases each). The CDR3 extends over 14 amino acids. Germline CDR1 is ENHRY and CDR2 is SYGVKD. CDR3 amino acids: CDISDSVGEETQYF. DNA of the CDR3: TGTGACATCAGTGATTCGGTGGGGGAAGAGACCCAGTACTTC.